The present TCR beta chain was sequenced within a study of blood T cell repertoires in COVID-19. Across the whole study: Researchers got acute and convalescent COVID-19 samples from the United States, Italy and Spain. The cDNA or gDNA used as material had been derived from T cells, B-cell-depleted T cells, or PBMCs.

Seattle-derived patients entered the study during active infection and were followed longitudinally. As handled by the study authors: Estimation of nucleated cell counts was performed using reference gene primer amplification. Data came from immunoSEQ multiplex PCR; TCRdb stores just in-frame clones and leaves some out. V and J calls plus clone size are reproduced from that table; the DNA served to infer D and trimming. Among a few hundred thousand clones, around 90% were seen once, and the ten largest hold roughly 6%. This receptor was identified in a woman in her fifties or sixties with COVID-19, enrolled during active disease. Sequences were obtained from peripheral blood.

For the CDR3, the DNA is TGTGCCAGCTCACCTCGGGGGGATAGGTCCTACAATGAGCAGTTCTTC. Protein product: CASSPRGDRSYNEQFF. The chain is built from TRBV18 and TRBJ2-1; the match to TRBD2 covers 7 bases. This CDR3 has 16 residues. CDR1 is KGHSH and CDR2 is LQKENI in the germline V gene. With V trimmed by 3 bases and J by 1 base, 6 bases remained unmatched.